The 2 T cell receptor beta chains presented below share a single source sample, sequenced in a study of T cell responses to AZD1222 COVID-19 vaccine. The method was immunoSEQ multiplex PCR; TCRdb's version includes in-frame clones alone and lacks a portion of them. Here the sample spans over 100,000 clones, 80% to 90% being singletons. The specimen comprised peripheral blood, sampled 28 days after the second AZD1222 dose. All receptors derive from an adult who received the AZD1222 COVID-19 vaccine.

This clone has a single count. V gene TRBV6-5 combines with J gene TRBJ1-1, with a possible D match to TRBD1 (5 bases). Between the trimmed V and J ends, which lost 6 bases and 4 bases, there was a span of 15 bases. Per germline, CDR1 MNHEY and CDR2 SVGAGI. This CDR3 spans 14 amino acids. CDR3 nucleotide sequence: TGTGCCAGCAGACCTGGGGGGGGGATCACTGAAGCTTTCTTT. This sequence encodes CASRPGGGITEAFF.

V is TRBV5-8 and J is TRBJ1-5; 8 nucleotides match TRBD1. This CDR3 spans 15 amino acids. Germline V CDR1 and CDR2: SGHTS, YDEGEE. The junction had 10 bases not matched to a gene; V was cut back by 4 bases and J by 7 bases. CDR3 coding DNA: TGTGCCAGCAGCCCGGGACAGGTGCGAGGGCAGCCCCAGCATTTT. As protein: CASSPGQVRGQPQHF.